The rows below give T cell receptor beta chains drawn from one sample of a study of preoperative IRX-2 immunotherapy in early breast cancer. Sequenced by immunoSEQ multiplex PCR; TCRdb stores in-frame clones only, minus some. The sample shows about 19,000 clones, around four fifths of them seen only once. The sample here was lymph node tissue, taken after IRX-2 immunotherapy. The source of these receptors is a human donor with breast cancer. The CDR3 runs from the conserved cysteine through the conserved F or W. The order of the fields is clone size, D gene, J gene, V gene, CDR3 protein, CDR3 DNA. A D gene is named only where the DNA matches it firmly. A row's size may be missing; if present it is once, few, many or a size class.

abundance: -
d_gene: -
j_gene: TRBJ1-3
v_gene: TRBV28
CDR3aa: CASSRPSSGNTIYF
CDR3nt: TGTGCCAGCAGTCGCCCTAGCTCTGGAAACACCATATATTTT

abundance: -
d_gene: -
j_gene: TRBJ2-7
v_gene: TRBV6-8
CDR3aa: CASAIGAMVTYEQYF
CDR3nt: TGTGCCAGCGCAATTGGGGCGATGGTCACCTACGAGCAGTACTTC

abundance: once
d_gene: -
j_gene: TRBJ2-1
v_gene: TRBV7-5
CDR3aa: CASSLEQPVTSGRGYEQFF
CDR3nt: TGTGCCAGCAGCTTAGAGCAACCCGTTACTAGCGGGAGAGGGTATGAGCAGTTCTTC

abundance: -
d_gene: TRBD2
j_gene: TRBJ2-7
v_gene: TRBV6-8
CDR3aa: CASRPVPGTTDEQYF
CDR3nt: TGTGCCAGCAGACCCGTCCCCGGGACTACGGACGAGCAGTACTTC

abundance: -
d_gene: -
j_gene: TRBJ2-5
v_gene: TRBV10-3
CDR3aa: CAISEEEETQYF
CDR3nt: TGTGCCATCAGTGAGGAGGAGGAGACCCAGTACTTC

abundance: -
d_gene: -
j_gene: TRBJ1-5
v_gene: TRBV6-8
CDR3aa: CASSYLSNQPQHF
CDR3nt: TGTGCCAGCAGTTATCTCAGCAATCAGCCCCAGCATTTT

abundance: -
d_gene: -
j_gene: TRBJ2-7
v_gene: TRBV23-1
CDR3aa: CASSPPGSGVYEQYF
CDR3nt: TGCGCCAGCAGCCCCCCGGGAAGCGGCGTATACGAGCAGTACTTC

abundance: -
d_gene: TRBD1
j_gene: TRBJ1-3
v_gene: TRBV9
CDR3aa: CASSPGQSGNTIYF
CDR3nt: TGTGCCAGCAGCCCGGGACAGTCTGGAAACACCATATATTTT

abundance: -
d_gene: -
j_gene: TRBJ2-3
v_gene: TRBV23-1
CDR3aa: CASIGECTDTQYF
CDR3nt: TGCGCCAGCATAGGGGAATGCACAGATACGCAGTATTTT

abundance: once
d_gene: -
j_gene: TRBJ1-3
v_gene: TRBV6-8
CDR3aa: CASTENSGNTIYF
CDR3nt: TGTGCCAGCACTGAAAACTCTGGAAACACCATATATTTT

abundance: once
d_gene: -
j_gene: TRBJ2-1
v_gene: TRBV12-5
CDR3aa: CASGLVQGAAEQFF
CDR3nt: TGTGCTAGTGGTTTGGTTCAGGGAGCGGCTGAGCAGTTCTTC

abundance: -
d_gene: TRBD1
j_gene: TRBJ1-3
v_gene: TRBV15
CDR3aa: CATSPRTGYGNTIYF
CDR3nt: TGTGCCACCAGCCCCCGGACAGGATATGGAAACACCATATATTTT

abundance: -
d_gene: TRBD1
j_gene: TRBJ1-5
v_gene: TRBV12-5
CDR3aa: CASGLVQGVPQHF
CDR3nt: TGTGCTAGTGGTTTGGTACAGGGGGTGCCCCAGCATTTT

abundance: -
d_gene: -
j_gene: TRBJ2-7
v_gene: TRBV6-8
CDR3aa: CASRPRTLEDYEQYF
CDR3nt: TGTGCCAGCAGGCCGAGAACCTTGGAAGACTACGAGCAGTACTTC

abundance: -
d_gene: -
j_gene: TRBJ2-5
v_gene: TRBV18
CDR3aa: CASSPSSQETQYF
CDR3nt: TGTGCCAGCTCACCATCATCCCAAGAGACCCAGTACTTC

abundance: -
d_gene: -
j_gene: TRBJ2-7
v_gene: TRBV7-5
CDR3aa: CASSLYLVTKSYEQYF
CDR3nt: TGTGCCAGCAGCTTATATTTAGTGACAAAATCCTACGAGCAGTACTTC

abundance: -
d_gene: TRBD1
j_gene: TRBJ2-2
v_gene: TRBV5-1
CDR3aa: CASSPGTDLTGELFF
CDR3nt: TGCGCCAGCAGCCCGGGGACAGACCTCACCGGGGAGCTGTTTTTT

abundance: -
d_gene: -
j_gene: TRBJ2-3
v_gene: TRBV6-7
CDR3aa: CATQWTDTQYF
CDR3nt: TGTGCCACCCAGTGGACAGATACGCAGTATTTT

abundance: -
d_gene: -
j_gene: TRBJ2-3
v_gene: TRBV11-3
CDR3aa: CASSLGGFEDTQYF
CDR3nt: TGTGCCAGCAGCTTAGGAGGGTTTGAAGATACGCAGTATTTT

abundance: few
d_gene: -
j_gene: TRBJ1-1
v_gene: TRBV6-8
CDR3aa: CASSERGTTEAFF
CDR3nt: TGTGCCAGCAGTGAGAGGGGGACCACTGAAGCTTTCTTT

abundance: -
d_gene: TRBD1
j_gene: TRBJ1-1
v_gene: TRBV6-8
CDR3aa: CASSSKDRAAEAFF
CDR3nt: TGTGCCAGCAGTTCTAAGGACAGGGCGGCTGAAGCTTTCTTT

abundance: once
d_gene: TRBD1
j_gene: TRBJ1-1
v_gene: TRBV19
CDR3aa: CASSGRPGGPKAEAFF
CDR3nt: TGTGCCAGTTCTGGACGACCAGGGGGCCCCAAGGCTGAAGCTTTCTTT

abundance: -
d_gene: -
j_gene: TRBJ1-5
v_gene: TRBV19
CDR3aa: CATRIFIGANQPQHF
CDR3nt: TGTGCCACCCGAATTTTTATAGGGGCCAATCAGCCCCAGCATTTT

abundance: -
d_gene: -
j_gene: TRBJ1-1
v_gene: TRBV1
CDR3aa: CASSQDTRNTEAFF
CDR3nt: TGCGCCAGCAGCCAAGACACAAGGAACACTGAAGCTTTCTTT

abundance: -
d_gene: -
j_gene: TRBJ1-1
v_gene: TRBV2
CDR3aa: CASNWDGPMNTEAFF
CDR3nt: TGTGCCAGCAACTGGGACGGTCCCATGAACACTGAAGCTTTCTTT

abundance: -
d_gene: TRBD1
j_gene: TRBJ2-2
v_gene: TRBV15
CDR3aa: CATSRERQGIGELFF
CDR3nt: TGTGCCACCAGCAGAGAGAGACAGGGTATCGGGGAGCTGTTTTTT

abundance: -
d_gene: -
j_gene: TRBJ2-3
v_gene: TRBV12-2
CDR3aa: CATRASGNTDTQYF
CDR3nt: TGTGCCACCCGGGCTAGCGGTAACACAGATACGCAGTATTTT

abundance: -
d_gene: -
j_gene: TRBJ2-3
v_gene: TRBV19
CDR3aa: CASSIRTLTDTQYF
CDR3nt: TGTGCCAGTAGTATCCGGACTCTCACAGATACGCAGTATTTT

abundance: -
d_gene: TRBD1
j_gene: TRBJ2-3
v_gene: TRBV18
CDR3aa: CASSPPTGSTDTQYF
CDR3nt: TGTGCCAGCTCACCACCGACAGGGAGCACAGATACGCAGTATTTT

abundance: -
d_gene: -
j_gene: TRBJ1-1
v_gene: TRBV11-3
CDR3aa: CASSLRPGNTEAFF
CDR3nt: TGTGCCAGCAGCTTAAGGCCAGGGAACACTGAAGCTTTCTTT

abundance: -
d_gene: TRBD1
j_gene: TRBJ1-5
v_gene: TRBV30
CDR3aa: CAWSTSGQGDQPQHF
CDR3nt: TGTGCCTGGAGTACCTCGGGACAGGGGGATCAGCCCCAGCATTTT

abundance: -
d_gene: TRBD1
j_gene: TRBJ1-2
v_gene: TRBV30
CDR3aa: CAWSVLGRQGDGYTF
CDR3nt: TGTGCCTGGAGTGTACTTGGGAGACAGGGCGATGGCTACACCTTC

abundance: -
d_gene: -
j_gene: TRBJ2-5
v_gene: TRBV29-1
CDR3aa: CSVKSGTQETQYF
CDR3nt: TGCAGCGTCAAATCCGGAACCCAAGAGACCCAGTACTTC

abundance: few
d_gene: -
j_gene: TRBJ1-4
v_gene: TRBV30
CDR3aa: CAWSALTGSEKLFF
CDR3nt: TGTGCCTGGAGTGCCCTTACAGGGTCTGAAAAACTGTTTTTT

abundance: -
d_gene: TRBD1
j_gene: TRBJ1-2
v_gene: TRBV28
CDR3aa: CASSRGHNYGYTF
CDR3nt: TGTGCCAGCAGCAGGGGGCACAACTATGGCTACACCTTC

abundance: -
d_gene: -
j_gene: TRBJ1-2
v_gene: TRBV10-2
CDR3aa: CASSEIGLEANYGYTF
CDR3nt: TGCGCCAGCAGTGAAATTGGACTGGAAGCTAACTATGGCTACACCTTC

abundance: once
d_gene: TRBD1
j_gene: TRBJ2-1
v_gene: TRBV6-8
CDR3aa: CASSRTGTANNEQFF
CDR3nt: TGTGCCAGCAGCCGCACCGGGACAGCGAACAATGAGCAGTTCTTC

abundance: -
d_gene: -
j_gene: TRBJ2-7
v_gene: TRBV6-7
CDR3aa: CASRDSYEQYF
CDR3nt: TGTGCCAGCAGGGACTCCTACGAGCAGTACTTC

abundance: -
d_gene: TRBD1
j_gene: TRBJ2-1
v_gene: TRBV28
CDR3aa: CASSKRTGDNEQFF
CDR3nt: TGTGCCAGCAGTAAAAGGACAGGCGACAATGAGCAGTTCTTC

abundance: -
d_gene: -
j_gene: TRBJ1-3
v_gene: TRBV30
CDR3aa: CAWSVPGRGNTIYF
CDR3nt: TGTGCCTGGAGTGTACCAGGGCGAGGAAACACCATATATTTT

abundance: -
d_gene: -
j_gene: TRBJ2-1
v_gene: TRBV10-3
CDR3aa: CAISGVRDDYNEQFF
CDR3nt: TGTGCCATCAGTGGGGTCCGGGACGACTACAATGAGCAGTTCTTC